The rows below give T cell receptor beta chains drawn from one sample of a study of blood T cell repertoires in COVID-19. The data were produced by immunoSEQ multiplex PCR, yet TCRdb's version contains in-frame clones alone and is incomplete. This table has around 150,000 clones, 80% appearing once. The sequenced sample consisted of PBMCs or T cells enriched from blood (not recorded which). These receptors were obtained from a man between 35 and 55 years old who had recovered from COVID-19. Both conserved end residues are part of each CDR3. D genes are given only for firm matches. Where a row states a size, it is once, few, many or the class of an expanded clone; other rows omit it.

V	D	J	size	DNA	CDR3
TRBV30	TRBD1	TRBJ1-2	-	TGTGCCTGGTTGTCGGGACAGATAAACTATGGCTACACCTTC	CAWLSGQINYGYTF
TRBV5-8	-	TRBJ2-3	-	TGTGCCAGCAGCTTGGGCAGGTATACGCAGTATTTT	CASSLGRYTQYF
TRBV6-6	-	TRBJ1-2	-	TGTGCCAGCAAGTCGGGACAAATTAACTATGGCTACACCTTC	CASKSGQINYGYTF
TRBV7-9	-	TRBJ1-4	-	TGTGCCAGCAGCGGGGGCATCGGTGAAAAACTGTTTTTT	CASSGGIGEKLFF
TRBV3-1/TRBV3-2	-	TRBJ2-3	-	TGTGCCAGCAGCCCGCGGGCCGGCAGGGATACGCAGTATTTT	CASSPRAGRDTQYF
TRBV5-4	TRBD2	TRBJ2-2	-	TGTGCCAGCAGCTTTCGCGGGACTAGCGGGGGAGGTTGGGAGCTGTTTTTT	CASSFRGTSGGGWELFF
TRBV4-1	-	TRBJ2-2	-	TGCGCCAGCGCGGGCCCTCCCCAGGAGACCGGGGAGCTGTTTTTT	CASAGPPQETGELFF
TRBV2	-	TRBJ1-5	few	TGTGCCAGCAGTCCCCAGGGATCCCTCAATCAGCCCCAGCATTTT	CASSPQGSLNQPQHF
TRBV10-3	-	TRBJ1-1	few	TGTGCCAGTGTGGACATGAACACTGAAGCTTTCTTT	CASVDMNTEAFF
TRBV2	-	TRBJ1-4	-	TGTGCCAGCACAAGAAGTGGGGGGAGTGGGGAAAAACTGTTTTTT	CASTRSGGSGEKLFF
TRBV18	TRBD2	TRBJ2-3	-	TGTGCCAGCTCACCAGCTAGCGGGGATAACACAGATACGCAGTATTTT	CASSPASGDNTDTQYF
TRBV7-6	TRBD2	TRBJ2-2	-	TGTGCCAGCAGCTGGGGGGGAGACACCGGGGAGCTGTTTTTT	CASSWGGDTGELFF
TRBV10-3	-	TRBJ1-5	-	TGTGCCATCAGTGAGTCGGCAGGGCCTATCAATCAGCCCCAGCATTTT	CAISESAGPINQPQHF
TRBV7-9	TRBD1	TRBJ1-2	once	TGTGCCAGCAGCTTAGCAGGGGGCAGCTATGGCTACACCTTC	CASSLAGGSYGYTF
TRBV3-1/TRBV3-2	-	TRBJ1-4	-	TGTGCCAGCAGCCACACGGGGGAAAAACTGTTTTTT	CASSHTGEKLFF
TRBV19	-	TRBJ1-1	-	TGTGCCAGTAGTATTCGACCGGGGAGTGTGAACACTGAAGCTTTCTTT	CASSIRPGSVNTEAFF
TRBV27	-	TRBJ1-2	-	TGTGCCAGCAGTTTATTCAGGGGCTTAGGCTACACCTTC	CASSLFRGLGYTF
TRBV15	-	TRBJ2-2	-	TGTGTCACCAGCGACCGGCCGGTGGGCAAGGCCGGGGAGCTGTTTTTT	CVTSDRPVGKAGELFF
TRBV7-2	-	TRBJ1-1	-	TGTGCCAGCAGCCCTGGACTGACCAACACTGAAGCTTTCTTT	CASSPGLTNTEAFF
TRBV9	TRBD1	TRBJ2-5	-	TGTGCCAGCAGCGTAGGCCCAACACAGGGGCGGGAGACCCAGTACTTC	CASSVGPTQGRETQYF
TRBV4-2	-	TRBJ2-3	-	TGTGCCAGCAGCCAAGGTGCTAGCCATTCGACAGATACGCAGTATTTT	CASSQGASHSTDTQYF
TRBV29-1	TRBD1	TRBJ2-3	-	TGCAGCGGCTGCGACAGGGGGGCAGATACGCAGTATTTT	CSGCDRGADTQYF
TRBV5-1	TRBD1	TRBJ1-1	few	TGCGCCAGCAGCTTTGGGACAGTTAACACTGAAGCTTTCTTT	CASSFGTVNTEAFF
TRBV6-1	-	TRBJ1-2	few	TGTGCCAGCAGTGAAGTTGAGTATCGGGCTAACTATGGCTACACCTTC	CASSEVEYRANYGYTF
TRBV19	-	TRBJ1-2	-	TGTGCCAGTAGTCCCGGCGGGGGAGTTGGCTATGGCTACACCTTC	CASSPGGGVGYGYTF
TRBV7-9	-	TRBJ1-1	-	TGTGCCAGCAGCTTCGGGGAGGGGACTGAAGCTTTCTTT	CASSFGEGTEAFF
TRBV7-2	TRBD2	TRBJ2-1	-	TGTGCCAGCAGCTCTCGAGGGGGAGCGGGGGCCTACAATGAGCAGTTCTTC	CASSSRGGAGAYNEQFF
TRBV7-2	-	TRBJ2-1	-	TGTGCCAGCAGCTTATTCGATGAGCAGTTCTTC	CASSLFDEQFF
TRBV5-1	TRBD1	TRBJ2-1	few	TGCGCCAGCAGCCGTCGACAGGGGGACAATGAGCAGTTCTTC	CASSRRQGDNEQFF
TRBV18	-	TRBJ1-1	-	TGTGCCAGCTCACCATATCTGAACACTGAAGCTTTCTTT	CASSPYLNTEAFF
TRBV11-2	TRBD2	TRBJ2-5	-	TGTGCCAGCAGCCTGGGACTATCGGAGACCCAGTACTTC	CASSLGLSETQYF
TRBV2	-	TRBJ2-7	-	TGTGCCAGCAGTCCACGGAGGGACAGAGTTACTTACGAGCAGTACTTC	CASSPRRDRVTYEQYF
TRBV2	TRBD1	TRBJ2-7	-	TGTGCCAGCAGTGACCGGGACAGGCCGCGCGAGCAGTACTTC	CASSDRDRPREQYF
TRBV18	-	TRBJ1-1	-	TGTGCCAGCTCACCGAGGGGGAGGGATGAAGCTTTCTTT	CASSPRGRDEAFF
TRBV5-1	-	TRBJ1-5	-	TGCGCCAGCAGTCCTGGGGCTGGCGATCAGCCCCAGCATTTT	CASSPGAGDQPQHF
TRBV11-3	-	TRBJ2-7	-	TGTGCCAGCAGTATAGGAAGGGGCGAGCAGTACTTC	CASSIGRGEQYF
TRBV24-1	TRBD1	TRBJ2-2	-	TGTGCCACCAGGGGACAGGGCTACACCGGGGAGCTGTTTTTT	CATRGQGYTGELFF
TRBV27	TRBD1	TRBJ1-2	-	TGTGCCAGCAGTTCTTTTACAGGGGGCGCCCACTATGGCTACACCTTC	CASSSFTGGAHYGYTF
TRBV3-1/TRBV3-2	TRBD2	TRBJ2-1	-	TGTGCCAGCAGCTATACTAGCGGGGGTTGGTTCTTC	CASSYTSGGWFF
TRBV6-5	-	TRBJ1-2	many	TGTGCCAGCAGTTCCAACAGGAACTATGGCTACACCTTC	CASSSNRNYGYTF
TRBV19	-	TRBJ1-4	once	TGTGCCAGTAAGGGGTCCTTCGTCTATGAAAAACTGTTTTTT	CASKGSFVYEKLFF
TRBV6-5	TRBD1	TRBJ1-2	-	TGTGCCAGCAGTTCCGGGACAGGGGAGCATGGCTACACCTTC	CASSSGTGEHGYTF
TRBV30	TRBD2	TRBJ2-2	-	TGTGCCTGGAGTCCGCGGGGGGGCCGGGGCGGGGAGCTGTTTTTT	CAWSPRGGRGGELFF
TRBV30	-	TRBJ1-2	-	TGTGCCGGAGGGAGGGTTCCGGGAGTGGTGAACTATGGCTACACCTTC	CAGGRVPGVVNYGYTF
TRBV5-1	-	TRBJ1-1	-	TGCGCCAGCAGGCCGAACCTAGGGGGAAACACTGAAGCTTTCTTT	CASRPNLGGNTEAFF
TRBV5-1	TRBD2	TRBJ2-7	-	TGCGCCAGCAGCTTGGGTAGCGGGGGCTACGAGCAGTACTTC	CASSLGSGGYEQYF
TRBV5-1	TRBD1	TRBJ2-1	-	TGCGCCAGCAGCCTCCGACAGGGTAGGGATGAGCAGTTCTTC	CASSLRQGRDEQFF
TRBV30	-	TRBJ2-3	-	TGTGCCTGGAGTACGACCGGGGATACGCAGTATTTT	CAWSTTGDTQYF
TRBV11-3	-	TRBJ2-3	many	TGTGCCAGCAAGACCACCCGGGGCACAGATACGCAGTATTTT	CASKTTRGTDTQYF
TRBV2	TRBD1	TRBJ1-1	-	TGTGCCAGCAGTGAAGCGAGGCAGGGGGCGCGGAATGAAGCTTTCTTT	CASSEARQGARNEAFF
TRBV11-2	-	TRBJ1-1	-	TGTGCCAGCAGCTTACAATCAGACACTGAAGCTTTCTTT	CASSLQSDTEAFF
TRBV19	TRBD2	TRBJ2-1	few	TGTGCCAGTAGGATCACTAGCGGGGGGGCCTACAATGAGCAGTTCTTC	CASRITSGGAYNEQFF
TRBV2	-	TRBJ2-4	-	TGTGCCAGCAAAATAGAAGTTGTGGGGGGGGCGCCCAAAAACATTCAGTACTTC	CASKIEVVGGAPKNIQYF